The sequence of this T cell receptor (beta chain) was determined in a study of CD8 T cells in Susac syndrome. Random hexamers served to reverse transcribe roughly 0.5 to 1 ug RNA. The CDR3 of TCR beta was amplified by immunoSEQ multiplex PCR across 54 Vbeta and 13 Jbeta. TCRdb used MiXCR to reprocess the immunoSEQ multiplex PCR reads, holding one entry per CDR3 protein. The sample consists of 330,000 or so distinct CDR3 sequences, 89% of them appearing once. Sequencing targeted TCR beta in blood CD8+ and CD4+ T cells. The study used treatment-naive patients who had stable or active relapsing-remitting disease as multiple sclerosis controls. FACS was used to enrich TEMRA cells, whereas the CD8+ and CD4+ T cells were obtained by negative isolation. This TCR was sampled from a human donor with multiple sclerosis. The sequenced sample consisted of CD8+ T cells from PBMCs.

The CDR3 here is CASSIGERNEQFF. The CDR3 bases are TGTGCCAGTAGTATAGGGGAGCGCAATGAGCAGTTCTTC. The chain has TRBV19 and TRBJ2-1; a possible D gene is TRBD2 (5 bases). V lost 1 base, J lost 6 bases, and 7 bases lay in between. The CDR3 has 13 residues. CDR1 LNHDA and CDR2 SQIVND come from the germline V gene (reference sequence).